A single sample gave rise to the 15 T cell receptor beta chains below, sequenced in a study of blood T cell repertoires in COVID-19. Sequencing was performed with immunoSEQ multiplex PCR; in TCRdb, only in-frame clones are kept and a portion is missing. The sample contains around 15,000 clones, under 95% of which appear only once. Sequenced material: peripheral blood. Every receptor here comes from a man between 60 and 75 years old with active COVID-19.

Only one count was recorded for this clone. V usage is TRBV25-1 and J usage is TRBJ1-2, with a weak D call TRBD1 (6 bases). Germline V gene sequence: CDR1 MGHDK, CDR2 SYGVNS. The CDR3 length is 12 residues. The V end lost 10 bases, the J end lost 8 bases, and 17 bases lay between the germline ends. Written as DNA, the CDR3 is TGTGCCACCCCCGGGGCAGGGGTGGGCTACACCTTC. The encoded protein is CATPGAGVGYTF.

V is TRBV5-1 and J is TRBJ1-2; the D is unclear. This CDR3 spans 12 amino acids. Germline V gives CDR1 SGHRS, CDR2 YFSETQ. V lost 1 base to trimming and J lost 8 bases, with 9 bases between them. CDR3 region: CASSLSGYGYTF. The DNA for the CDR3 is TGCGCCAGCAGCTTGTCCGGGTACGGCTACACCTTC.

V usage is TRBV5-1 and J usage is TRBJ1-3; D is possibly TRBD1 (5 bases). CDR1 and CDR2 from the germline V gene are SGHRS and YFSETQ. The length of the CDR3 is 15 residues. V lost 9 bases to trimming and J lost 0 bases, with 16 bases between them. The CDR3 here is CANPTGFDSGNTIYF. CDR3 nucleotides: TGCGCCAACCCCACAGGATTCGACTCTGGAAACACCATATATTTT.

This sequence joins TRBV3-1 (or the pseudogene TRBV3-2) and TRBJ2-1; perhaps TRBD2 as D (6 bases). V was pared by 2 bases and J by 3 bases, with 11 bases between. This CDR3 region has 15 residues. Germline V lookup: CDR1 LGHDT, CDR2 YNNKEL (reference sequence). The CDR3 DNA sequence: TGTGCCAGCAGCCAAAGGACTAAGGTCTACAATGAGCAGTTCTTC. It is translated as CASSQRTKVYNEQFF.

The chain links TRBV29-1 to TRBJ1-1, with D possibly TRBD1 on 6 matching bases. CDR1 and CDR2 from the germline V gene are SQVTM and ANQGSEA. The CDR3 covers 15 residues. V was clipped by 4 bases and J by 4 bases, with 19 bases between them. CDR3 coding DNA: TGCAGCGTTGGACAGGCCATGGGGTTGGGCACTGAAGCTTTCTTT. Encoded protein: CSVGQAMGLGTEAFF.

This rearrangement joins TRBV12-5 to TRBJ2-5; 9 bases fit TRBD1. Germline lookup yields CDR1 LGHNT and CDR2 FRNRAP. This CDR3 has 16 residues. The junction had 3 bases not matched to a gene; V was cut back by 0 bases and J by 1 base. The CDR3 DNA reads as TGTGCTAGTGGTTTGGTAGAGACAGGGGGCCAAGAGACCCAGTACTTC. Translated, it gives CASGLVETGGQETQYF.

CDR3 sequence: CASSAGGNEAFF. As DNA, the CDR3 is TGTGCCAGCAGCGCCGGGGGAAATGAAGCTTTCTTT. The J gene is TRBJ1-1, the V gene TRBV9; D may be TRBD1 (5 bases). The germline gives CDR1 SGDLS, CDR2 YYNGEE. This CDR3 is 12 amino acids long. V lost 3 bases, J lost 7 bases, and 10 bases lay in between.

This chain joins TRBV7-2 and TRBJ2-1; maybe TRBD2 (5 bases). Deletions cut 1 base from V and 1 base from J, with 8 bases between. CDR3 length: 15 residues. CDR1 and CDR2 (germline): SGHTA, FQGNSA. CDR3 sequence reads: CASSLDRGSYNEQFF. Here the CDR3 DNA reads TGTGCCAGCAGCTTAGATCGGGGATCCTACAATGAGCAGTTCTTC.

The gene calls are TRBV18 and TRBJ2-4; 14 nucleotides match TRBD2. The CDR3 loop spans 18 amino acids. Trimming removed 3 bases from V and 4 bases from J; junction bases left unmatched: 8. CDR1 and CDR2 (germline): KGHSH, LQKENI. CDR3 residues: CASSPLSGTSGGKNIQYF. The CDR3 nucleotides read TGTGCCAGCTCACCCCTTTCCGGGACTAGCGGGGGTAAAAACATTCAGTACTTC.

The chain carries TRBV5-1 and TRBJ1-2, with 9 positions matching TRBD1. CDR1 and CDR2 (germline): SGHRS, YFSETQ. With 2 bases clipped from V and 5 bases from J, the junction kept 4 bases outside the gene matches. The CDR3 has 14 residues. As DNA, the CDR3 is TGCGCCAGCAGCTTAACAGGGGGCGGGTATGGCTACACCTTC. It translates to CASSLTGGGYGYTF.

This sequence joins TRBV19 and TRBJ2-7; tentative D call: TRBD2 (7 bases). V was clipped by 4 bases and J by 5 bases, with 9 bases between them. The CDR3 sequence is 12 residues long. Per the germline V gene, CDR1 is LNHDA and CDR2 is SQIVND (reference sequence). CDR3 region: CASSTGGHEQYF. As DNA, the CDR3 is TGTGCCAGTAGTACGGGGGGCCACGAGCAGTACTTC.

This chain joins TRBV6-6 and TRBJ2-2; no definite D call. Germline V gene data show CDR1 as MNHNY and CDR2 as SVGAGI (reference sequence). CDR3 length: 14 amino acids. Between the trimmed V and J ends, which lost 7 bases and 2 bases, there was a span of 11 bases. CDR3 sequence reads: CASTPVANTGELFF. The CDR3 region has the DNA TGTGCCAGCACCCCCGTGGCTAACACCGGGGAGCTGTTTTTT.

This rearrangement joins TRBV3-1 (or the pseudogene TRBV3-2) to TRBJ1-4; D ambiguous. The CDR3 consists of 15 residues. Per germline, CDR1 LGHDT and CDR2 YNNKEL (reference sequence). V was clipped by 4 bases and J by 1 base, with 10 bases between them. The CDR3 DNA is TGTGCCAGCAGCCCCTTGCGGGGAACTAATGAAAAACTGTTTTTT. It is translated as CASSPLRGTNEKLFF.

This clone was seen just once. The V gene is TRBV28, the J gene TRBJ2-1, with TRBD1 identical over 9 bases. Germline CDR1 MDHEN, CDR2 SYDVKM. CDR3 length equals 15 residues. Trimming took 6 bases from V and 7 from J; bases not matched to a gene: 10. CDR3 residues: CASRIGQGRRNEQFF. CDR3 nucleotides: TGTGCCAGCAGGATCGGACAGGGGAGGCGGAATGAGCAGTTCTTC. The entire variable domain, with the rest obtained from reference TRBV28 and TRBJ2-1, is as follows: DVKVTQSSRYLVKRTGEKVFLECVQDMDHENMFWYRQDPGLGLRLIYFSYDVKMKEKGDIPEGYSVSREKKERFSLILESASTNQTSMYLCASRIGQGRRNEQFFGPGTRLTVL.

This chain uses TRBV7-9 with TRBJ1-2, with D uncertain. V lost 2 bases to trimming and J lost 3 bases, with 10 bases between them. CDR1 is SEHNR, CDR2 FQNEAQ, per germline (reference sequence). This CDR3 comprises 14 residues. The CDR3 region has the DNA TGTGCCAGCAGCTTATTGTCGGTACACTATGGCTACACCTTC. Protein: CASSLLSVHYGYTF.